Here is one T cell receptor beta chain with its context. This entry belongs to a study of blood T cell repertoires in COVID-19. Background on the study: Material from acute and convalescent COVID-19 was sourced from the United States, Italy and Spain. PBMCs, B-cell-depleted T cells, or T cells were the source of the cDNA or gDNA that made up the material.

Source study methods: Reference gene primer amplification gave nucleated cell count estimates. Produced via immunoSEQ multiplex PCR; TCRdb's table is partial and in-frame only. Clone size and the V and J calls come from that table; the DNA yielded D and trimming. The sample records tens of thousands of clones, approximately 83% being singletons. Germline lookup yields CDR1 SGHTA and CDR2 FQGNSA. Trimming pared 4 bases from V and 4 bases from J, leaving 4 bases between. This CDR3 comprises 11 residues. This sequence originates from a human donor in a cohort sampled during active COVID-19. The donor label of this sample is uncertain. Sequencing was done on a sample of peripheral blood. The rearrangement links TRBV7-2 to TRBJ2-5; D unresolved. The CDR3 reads CASSSVETQYF. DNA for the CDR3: TGTGCCAGCAGCTCAGTAGAGACCCAGTACTTC.